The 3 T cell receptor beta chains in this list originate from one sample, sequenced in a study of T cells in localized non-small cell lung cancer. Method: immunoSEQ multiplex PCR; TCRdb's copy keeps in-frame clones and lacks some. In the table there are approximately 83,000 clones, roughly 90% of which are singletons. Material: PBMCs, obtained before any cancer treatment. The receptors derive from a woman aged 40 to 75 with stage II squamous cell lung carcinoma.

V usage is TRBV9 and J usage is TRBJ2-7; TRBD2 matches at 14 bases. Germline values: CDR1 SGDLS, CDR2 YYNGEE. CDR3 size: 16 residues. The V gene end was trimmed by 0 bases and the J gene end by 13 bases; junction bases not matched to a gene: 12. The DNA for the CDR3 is TGTGCCAGCAGCGTAGCCCCCCCCGGGACTAGCGGGAGTTTATACTTC. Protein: CASSVAPPGTSGSLYF.

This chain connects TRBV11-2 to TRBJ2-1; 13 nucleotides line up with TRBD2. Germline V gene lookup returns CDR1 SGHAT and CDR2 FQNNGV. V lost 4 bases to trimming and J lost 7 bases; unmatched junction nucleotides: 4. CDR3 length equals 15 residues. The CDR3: CASSSTSGGGNEQFF. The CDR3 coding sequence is TGTGCCAGCAGCTCCACTAGCGGGGGGGGTAATGAGCAGTTCTTC.

CDR3 nucleotides: TGCGCCAGCAGTGAGCAGGGGGCAAACGAGCAGTACTTC. This translates into CASSEQGANEQYF. The chain combines TRBV10-2 with TRBJ2-7; 8 bases line up with TRBD1. Germline V gene sequence: CDR1 WSHSY, CDR2 SAAADI. The CDR3 is made up of 13 amino acids. Losses at the gene ends were 2 bases for V and 5 bases for J; bases not matched to a gene: 2.